The 25 T cell receptor beta chains presented below share a single source sample, sequenced in a study of beta chain features in type 1 diabetes. General observations from the study: Significant though moderate, a shortening of TCRB CDR3s appeared in all four CD4+ subsets of Type 1 diabetes patients.

What these receptors recognize is not known. Sequenced material consisted of expressed TCRB transcripts (all of the isolated RNA was reverse transcribed). The data were produced by immunoSEQ multiplex PCR, yet TCRdb's version contains in-frame clones alone and is incomplete. Of about 150,000 clones listed, 9% to 12% are singletons. The source material was central memory CD4+ T cells from blood. These receptors came from a man aged 30-40 years with type 1 diabetes.

This rearrangement joins TRBV11-2 to TRBJ2-1; D may be TRBD2 (6 bases). Germline CDR1 SGHAT, CDR2 FQNNGV. The CDR3 sequence is 15 residues long. Trimming cost V 5 bases and J 0 bases, with 11 bases left between them. CDR3 DNA sequence: TGTGCCAGCAGCGTGACTAGGAGCTCCTACAATGAGCAGTTCTTC. Its translation: CASSVTRSSYNEQFF.

This chain uses TRBV5-4 with TRBJ2-2; TRBD1 might be the D (5 bases). Germline-derived CDR1 and CDR2 are SGHNT and YYREEE (reference sequence). The CDR3 spans 15 residues. The V gene lost 2 bases and the J gene lost 4 bases, with 12 bases spanning the gap. CDR3 residues: CASSLSGLATGELFF. The CDR3 DNA reads as TGTGCCAGCAGCTTATCAGGGTTGGCCACCGGGGAGCTGTTTTTT. Supplemented by reference TRBV5-4 and TRBJ2-2, the full variable domain reads ETGVTQSPTHLIKTRGQQVTLRCSSQSGHNTVSWYQQALGQGPQFIFQYYREEENGRGNFPPRFSGLQFPNYSSELNVNALELDDSALYLCASSLSGLATGELFFGEGSRLTVL.

The CDR3 sequence is CASSLYGNSYEQYF. Written as DNA, the CDR3 is TGTGCCAGCAGTTTATACGGGAACTCCTACGAGCAGTACTTC. The V gene is TRBV27, the J gene TRBJ2-7; D perhaps matches TRBD2 (5 bases). Germline assignment: CDR1 MNHEY and CDR2 SMNVEV (reference sequence). V dropped 1 base and J dropped 0 bases, with 7 bases sitting between them. The CDR3 is 14 residues long.

The sample holds a few counts of this clone. The rearrangement uses TRBV6-6 and TRBJ2-7; no definite D call. With 3 bases removed from V and 5 bases from J, the gap between germline ends came to 5 bases. CDR3 length equals 11 residues. Germline V gene sequence: CDR1 MNHNY, CDR2 SVGAGI (reference sequence). In DNA, the CDR3 is TGTGCCAGCAGTTATCTTGACGAGCAGTACTTC. This encodes CASSYLDEQYF.

This clone occurred a few times. V and J are TRBV7-2 and TRBJ2-4, with TRBD1 as a possible D gene (6 bases). This CDR3 has 13 residues. Trimming took off 5 bases at V and 8 bases at J, with 13 bases between the two ends. Germline V gene sequence: CDR1 SGHTA, CDR2 FQGNSA. CDR3 bases: TGTGCCAGCAGCGAACAGGGATGGGACATTCAGTACTTC. Its protein product is CASSEQGWDIQYF.

The J gene is TRBJ2-7, the V gene TRBV5-4, with TRBD1 identical over 7 bases. With V trimmed by 4 bases and J by 2 bases, 12 bases remained unmatched. CDR1 is SGHNT and CDR2 is YYREEE in the germline V gene (reference sequence). The CDR3 consists of 16 residues. DNA for the CDR3: TGTGCCAGCAGCACAATGAACCGGGACAGTCCCTACGAGCAGTACTTC. Translated, it gives CASSTMNRDSPYEQYF.

V and J are TRBV2 and TRBJ1-5, with D perhaps TRBD1 (5 bases). Looked up from germline, CDR1 is SNHLY and CDR2 is FYNNEI. Deletions cut 5 bases from V and 3 bases from J, with 14 bases between. The CDR3 consists of 15 residues. The CDR3 DNA reads as TGTGCCAGCAGTACGGACCCGGGGGTCAATCAGCCCCAGCATTTT. Translating it yields CASSTDPGVNQPQHF.

The sample holds a few counts of this clone. This chain connects TRBV4-3 to TRBJ2-1; D might be TRBD2 (5 bases). This CDR3 spans 14 amino acids. Germline CDR1 and CDR2: LGHNA and YSLEER. V shed 0 bases and J shed 10 bases, with 13 bases lying between them. This CDR3 reads CASSQDGGRAEQFF. The CDR3 DNA is TGCGCCAGCAGCCAAGATGGAGGACGCGCGGAGCAGTTCTTC.

This clone was observed a few times. The chain recombines TRBV28 with TRBJ2-1; TRBD2 matches at 7 bases. This CDR3 has 14 amino acids. Germline V CDR1 and CDR2: MDHEN, SYDVKM. Trimming at V came to 4 bases and at J to 8 bases, leaving 8 bases not matched to a gene. The CDR3 reads CASSSHRTRDEQFF. The DNA for the CDR3 is TGTGCCAGCAGTTCCCATCGGACTAGGGATGAGCAGTTCTTC.

The V and J genes are TRBV25-1 and TRBJ1-2; 7 bases align to TRBD1. J was trimmed by 4 bases and V by 6 bases; bases with no gene match: 11. Germline CDR1 is MGHDK and CDR2 is SYGVNS. The CDR3 covers 15 residues. For the CDR3, the DNA is TGTGCCAGCAGAGGTACCCCGGGACAGAGCTATGGCTACACCTTC. Its protein is CASRGTPGQSYGYTF.

The J gene is TRBJ1-5, the V gene TRBV7-3; 9 bases map to TRBD1. Germline V CDR1 and CDR2: SGHTA, FQGTGA. The trim removed 5 bases at V and 1 base at J, leaving 6 bases unmatched. The CDR3 sequence is 16 residues long. The DNA for the CDR3 is TGTGCCAGCAGCAACCGGGACAGGGAGAGCAATCAGCCCCAGCATTTT. Translating it yields CASSNRDRESNQPQHF.

This clone was counted a few times. The CDR3 nucleotides are TGTGCCAGCAGTTACTCGAGGCAGTCGGACACTGAAGCTTTCTTT. This codes for CASSYSRQSDTEAFF. The gene calls are TRBV6-6 and TRBJ1-1; D not certain. Trimming took 0 bases from V and 3 from J, leaving 11 bases between them. The CDR3 extends over 15 amino acids. Germline V gives CDR1 MNHNY, CDR2 SVGAGI (reference sequence).

V is TRBV6-1 and J is TRBJ2-5; 9 bases fit TRBD1. Trimming took 6 bases from V and 3 from J; bases not matched to a gene: 8. The length of the CDR3 is 15 residues. Germline V lookup: CDR1 MNHNS, CDR2 SASEGT. This CDR3 reads CASRQPWTGEETQYF. The CDR3 region has the DNA TGTGCCAGCAGACAACCTTGGACAGGGGAAGAGACCCAGTACTTC.

This chain connects TRBV7-8 to TRBJ2-5; D is possibly TRBD2 (5 bases). The CDR3 length is 13 residues. V shed 5 bases and J shed 9 bases, with 16 bases lying between them. Germline values: CDR1 SGHVS, CDR2 FQNEAQ. The CDR3 DNA sequence: TGTGCCAGCAGCCCTAGCAAGTCTGTCGCCCAGTACTTC. Translating it yields CASSPSKSVAQYF.

This clone was recorded a few times. The chain is built from TRBV7-3 and TRBJ2-3; D is possibly TRBD2 (6 bases). CDR1 and CDR2 (germline): SGHTA, FQGTGA. Between the trimmed V and J ends, which lost 4 bases and 0 bases, there was a span of 8 bases. CDR3 length: 14 residues. The CDR3 reads CASSSGVSTDTQYF. The CDR3 DNA follows: TGTGCCAGCAGCTCGGGAGTAAGCACAGATACGCAGTATTTT.

A few counts support this clone. The genes are TRBV6-5 and TRBJ2-7; 9 bases fit TRBD2. The CDR3 length is 14 residues. Per the germline V gene, CDR1 is MNHEY and CDR2 is SVGAGI. V was pared by 2 bases and J by 7 bases, with 6 bases of the junction left unmatched. The CDR3: CASSYASGTDEQYF. The CDR3 nucleotides read TGTGCCAGCAGTTACGCTAGCGGGACGGATGAGCAGTACTTC.

This clone was seen more than once but under ten times. The CDR3: CSVGAGHWGNEQFF. The CDR3 DNA sequence: TGCAGCGTTGGGGCAGGGCATTGGGGAAATGAGCAGTTCTTC. The rearrangement links TRBV29-1 to TRBJ2-1; tentative D call: TRBD1 (5 bases). This CDR3 is 14 amino acids long. Germline V gene sequence: CDR1 SQVTM, CDR2 ANQGSEA. V lost 4 bases to trimming and J lost 7 bases, with 17 bases between them.

This clone showed up just a few times. The rearrangement links TRBV4-1 to TRBJ2-1; no reliable D call. This CDR3 region has 16 residues. With 0 bases removed from V and 0 bases from J, the gap between germline ends came to 9 bases. CDR1 is MGHRA, CDR2 YSYEKL, per germline. Written as DNA, the CDR3 is TGCGCCAGCAGCCAAGATCTCACGAGCTCCTACAATGAGCAGTTCTTC. As protein: CASSQDLTSSYNEQFF.

This chain's CDR3 is CASSGRTSGEQFF. CDR3 sequence (DNA): TGTGCCAGCAGCGGAAGGACTAGTGGAGAGCAGTTCTTC. V is TRBV7-2 and J is TRBJ2-1, with 7 bases identical to TRBD2. V was clipped by 5 bases and J by 10 bases; unmatched bases: 8. The CDR3 runs to 13 residues. Germline V gene sequence: CDR1 SGHTA, CDR2 FQGNSA.

This clone was observed a few times. The V and J genes are TRBV18 and TRBJ2-3, with D uncertain. This CDR3 comprises 12 residues. Germline V lookup: CDR1 KGHSH, CDR2 LQKENI. The ends were cut back, 6 bases at V and 5 bases at J, with 9 bases in the middle. The CDR3 loop reads CASSLTGDTQYF. For the CDR3, the DNA is TGTGCCAGCTCGCTAACTGGAGATACGCAGTATTTT.

V gene TRBV11-3 combines with J gene TRBJ2-1, with D maybe TRBD2 (6 bases). Germline loops: CDR1 SGHNT, CDR2 YENEEA. Trimming removed 2 bases at V and 10 bases at J, with 9 bases between. This CDR3 comprises 12 residues. The CDR3 loop is CASSLQAGEQFF. In nucleotides, the CDR3 is TGTGCCAGCAGCTTACAGGCGGGAGAGCAGTTCTTC.

The table lists this clone with a few counts. The chain has TRBV28 and TRBJ1-5; D unresolved. Trimming cost V 9 bases and J 0 bases, with 12 bases left between them. CDR3 size: 14 residues. From germline, CDR1 is MDHEN and CDR2 SYDVKM. Written as DNA, the CDR3 is TGTGCCAGTTCGTCACAGAGTAGCAATCAGCCCCAGCATTTT. Protein: CASSSQSSNQPQHF. The full variable domain, its missing parts supplied by reference TRBV28 and TRBJ1-5, is DVKVTQSSRYLVKRTGEKVFLECVQDMDHENMFWYRQDPGLGLRLIYFSYDVKMKEKGDIPEGYSVSREKKERFSLILESASTNQTSMYLCASSSQSSNQPQHFGDGTRLSIL.

Only a few counts were recorded for this clone. V gene TRBV28 combines with J gene TRBJ1-2, with 10 bases that match TRBD1. This CDR3 contains 13 residues. V trimming: 6 bases; J trimming: 7 bases; junction bases outside the gene matches: 5. The germline CDR1 and CDR2 sequences are MDHEN and SYDVKM. The CDR3 DNA follows: TGTGCCAGCAGCTATGGACAGGGGGTTGGCTACACCTTC. It specifies CASSYGQGVGYTF.

The chain uses TRBV28 and TRBJ2-1, with 11 positions matching TRBD2. CDR3 size: 15 residues. With V trimmed by 6 bases and J by 9 bases, 10 bases remained unmatched. Germline CDR1 is MDHEN and CDR2 is SYDVKM. For the CDR3, the DNA is TGTGCCAGCAGAACTCTTAGCGGGAGGGCGTTTGAGCAGTTCTTC. Translated, it gives CASRTLSGRAFEQFF. The variable domain in full, with the rest retrieved from reference TRBV28 and TRBJ2-1, is DVKVTQSSRYLVKRTGEKVFLECVQDMDHENMFWYRQDPGLGLRLIYFSYDVKMKEKGDIPEGYSVSREKKERFSLILESASTNQTSMYLCASRTLSGRAFEQFFGPGTRLTVL.

This clone has more than one count but fewer than ten. The chain carries TRBV15 and TRBJ1-5; a weak D match, TRBD1 (6 bases). Looked up from germline, CDR1 is LNHNV and CDR2 is YYDKDF (reference sequence). Trimming shortened V by 5 bases and J by 7 bases, and 24 bases separated the two germline ends. This CDR3 spans 17 amino acids. CDR3 loop: CATSYRVGTGFEQPQHF. The CDR3 bases are TGTGCCACCAGCTACCGGGTTGGCACAGGGTTCGAACAGCCCCAGCATTTT.